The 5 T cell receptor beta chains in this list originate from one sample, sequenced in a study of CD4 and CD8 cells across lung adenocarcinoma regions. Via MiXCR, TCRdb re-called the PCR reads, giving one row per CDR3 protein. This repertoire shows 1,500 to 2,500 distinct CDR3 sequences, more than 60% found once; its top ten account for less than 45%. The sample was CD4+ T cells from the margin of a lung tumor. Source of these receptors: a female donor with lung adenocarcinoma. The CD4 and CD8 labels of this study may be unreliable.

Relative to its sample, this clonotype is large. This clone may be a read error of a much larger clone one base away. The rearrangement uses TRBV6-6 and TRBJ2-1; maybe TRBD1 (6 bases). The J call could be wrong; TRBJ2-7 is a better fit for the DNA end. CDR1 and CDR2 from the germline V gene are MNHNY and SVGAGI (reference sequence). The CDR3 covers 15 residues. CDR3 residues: CASTPVRGAYNEQYF. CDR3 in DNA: TGTGCCAGCACCCCGGTCAGGGGCGCCTACAATGAGCAGTACTTC.

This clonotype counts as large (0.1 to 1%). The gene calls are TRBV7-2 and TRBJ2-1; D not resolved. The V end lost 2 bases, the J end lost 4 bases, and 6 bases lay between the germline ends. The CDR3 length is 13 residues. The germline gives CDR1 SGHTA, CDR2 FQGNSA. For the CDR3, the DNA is TGTGCCAGCAGCTTACCCCTTTACAATGAGCAGTTCTTC. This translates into CASSLPLYNEQFF.

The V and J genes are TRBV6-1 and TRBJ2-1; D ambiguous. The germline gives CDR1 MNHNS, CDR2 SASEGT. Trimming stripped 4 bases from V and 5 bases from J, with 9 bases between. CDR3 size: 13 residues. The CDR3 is CASSVVGDNEQFF. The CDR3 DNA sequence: TGTGCCAGCAGTGTTGTTGGGGACAATGAGCAGTTCTTC.

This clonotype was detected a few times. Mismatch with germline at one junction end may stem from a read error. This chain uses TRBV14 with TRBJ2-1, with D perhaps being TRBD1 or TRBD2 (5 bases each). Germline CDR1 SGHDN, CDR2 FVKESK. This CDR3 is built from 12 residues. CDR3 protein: CASSQGPGRANF. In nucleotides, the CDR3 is TGTGCCAGCAGCCAGGGACCGGGACGGGCGAACTTC. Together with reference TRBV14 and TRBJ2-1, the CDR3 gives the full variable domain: EAGVTQFPSHSVIEKGQTVTLRCDPISGHDNLYWYRRVMGKEIKFLLHFVKESKQDESGMPNNRFLAERTGGTYSTLKVQPAELEDSGVYFCASSQGPGRANFGPGTRLTVL.

The DNA for the CDR3 is TGTGCCAGCAGCTATACTAGGGCCAATGAGCAGTTCTTC. Translated: CASSYTRANEQFF. This sequence joins TRBV7-2 and TRBJ2-1; D possibly corresponds to TRBD2 (5 bases). Trimming stripped 4 bases from V and 6 bases from J, with 10 bases between. Germline lookup yields CDR1 SGHTA and CDR2 FQGNSA. CDR3 size: 13 residues.